Listed below are T cell receptor beta chains from one sample, sequenced in a study of T cell repertoires in cytomegalovirus infection. These receptors are not linked to any known antigen. TCRdb reprocessed the reads via MiXCR and lists one record per CDR3 protein. The profile shows approximately 600,000 distinct CDR3 sequences, roughly 43% of them singletons. The sample here was cultured PBMCs, taken from culture after CMV antigen stimulation. Source of these receptors: a human donor in good health (CMV status not recorded). Some clones in this sample may be carry-over from other donors' samples. Each CDR3 is given with its conserved first and last residue. Clone size appears in some rows only: once, few, many, or a class for an expanded clone.

TRBV6-2/TRBV6-3	TRBJ1-1	few	CASSYGNRGTEAFF
TRBV20-1	TRBJ1-5	.	CSARLADSNQPQHF
TRBV7-2	TRBJ2-3	few	CASSLAPRSGSGDTQYF
TRBV7-9	TRBJ1-2	.	CASTSGADYGYTF
TRBV7-9	TRBJ2-1	few	CASSFFPSRTVETRPQAFF
TRBV7-2	TRBJ2-7	.	CASSQRGAHEQYF
TRBV19	TRBJ2-7	few	CASRMDRVSYEQYF
TRBV7-9	TRBJ2-7	.	CASSSRVYDEQYF
TRBV7-8	TRBJ1-1	few	CASSLPGQKNTEAFF
TRBV7-2	TRBJ2-5	few	CASSPSSGRYQETQYF
TRBV4-1	TRBJ1-1	.	CASSRDSWNTEAFF
TRBV10-3	TRBJ1-1	.	CAIRGRNQHEAFF
TRBV7-2	TRBJ2-5	.	CASTRTSGLQETQYF
TRBV12-3/TRBV12-4	TRBJ1-6	.	CASRGNNSPLHF
TRBV7-2	TRBJ1-4	few	CASSPRRTGLAKLFF
TRBV7-8	TRBJ1-5	few	CASSLLQSLFPINQPQHF
TRBV4-2	TRBJ1-4	.	CASSQSGTSREKLFF
TRBV6-4	TRBJ1-1	.	CASSAGGWGNTEAFF
TRBV7-2	TRBJ2-1	many	CASSPRLAGNNEQFF
TRBV6-1	TRBJ2-2	few	CASSGAGKNTGELFF
TRBV7-8	TRBJ2-5	.	CASTQGRWTGEKETQYF
TRBV15	TRBJ2-2	.	CATSTIDTGELFF
TRBV5-1	TRBJ2-7	.	CASSSRLAGVRNEQYF
TRBV28	TRBJ1-2	.	CASSLGGPRGYGYTF
TRBV12-3/TRBV12-4	TRBJ2-7	.	CASSHGHDKPQYF
TRBV2	TRBJ2-3	few	CASSESGADTQYF
TRBV7-8	TRBJ2-1	.	CASTGLSGSYNEQFF
TRBV12-3/TRBV12-4	TRBJ2-1	few	CASSPSLGVAHNEQFF
TRBV12-3/TRBV12-4	TRBJ2-2	.	CASSPLNSPTGELFF